The T cell receptor (beta chain) under discussion was sequenced for a study of early T cells in non-severe SARS-CoV-2 infection. Study at large: Chains were unpaired, as sequencing was done on bulk RNA from unsorted whole blood.

With regard to this clonotype: The antigen remains undetermined.

The V end lost 2 bases, the J end lost 2 bases, and 17 bases lay between the germline ends. This CDR3 is 17 amino acids long. Germline V gives CDR1 MGHDK, CDR2 SYGVNS. Broader study findings: Private and CD4 specificities were missed by VDJdb matching, which favored anti-spike CD8 responses.

Each CDR3 protein gets one entry after TCRdb re-called the 5' RACE reads with MiXCR. This sample carries tens of thousands of distinct CDR3 sequences, roughly a tenth of them seen once, and the ten largest clones take around 8.6%. This chain links TRBV25-1 with TRBJ2-3; possibly TRBD1 or TRBD2 for D (6 bases each). The receptor's source is an adult who was a healthcare worker with PCR-confirmed SARS-CoV-2 infection or an uninfected control (not recorded which). Sequencing used whole blood. The CDR3 nucleotides read TGTGCCAGCAGTGAAAGGGTCAAGGGGGGATTCACAGATACGCAGTATTTT. Residues: CASSERVKGGFTDTQYF. The variable domain in full, completed from reference TRBV25-1 and TRBJ2-3, reads EADIYQTPRYLVIGTGKKITLECSQTMGHDKMYWYQQDPGMELHLIHYSYGVNSTEKGDLSSESTVSRIRTEHFPLTLESARPSHTSQYLCASSERVKGGFTDTQYFGPGTRLTVL.